The entry below describes one T cell receptor beta chain. This specimen belongs to a study of beta chain features in type 1 diabetes. Expressed TCRB transcripts were sequenced because the entire RNA isolate underwent reverse transcription. Generated by immunoSEQ multiplex PCR, the TCRdb table keeps only in-frame clones and is missing some. Here the sample spans about 220,000 clones, about a tenth being singletons. The CDR3 spans 12 residues. V shed 6 bases and J 14 bases; nucleotides not matched to a gene: 11. Per germline, CDR1 GTSNPN and CDR2 SVGIG (reference sequence). The sample comprised central memory CD4+ T cells from blood. V usage is TRBV30 and J usage is TRBJ1-2; 11 bases are a match to TRBD1. This clonotype was obtained from a man between 18 and 35 years old in good health. The CDR3 sequence: CACSSGTGGETF. The CDR3 DNA follows: TGTGCCTGCTCCTCCGGGACAGGGGGGGAAACCTTC.